The 3 T cell receptor beta chains given below trace back to one sample, sequenced in a study of CD8+ T cells in alopecia areata. The treatment is: oral pan-JAK inhibitor, 5-10 mg twice daily. Once RNA had been extracted, it was reverse transcribed into cDNA to act as the sequencing template. Sequencing used immunoSEQ multiplex PCR; TCRdb keeps in-frame clones, though not all of them. Of 200,000 to 250,000 clones in the sample, under 75% were seen once. The material was CD4+ T cells sorted from blood, obtained at week 4, from a patient treated with tofacitinib. These receptors were taken from a human donor with alopecia areata.

This clone was detected once. The rearrangement uses TRBV29-1 and TRBJ2-1; 11 bases align to TRBD1. This CDR3 region has 15 residues. Trimming took 4 bases from V and 3 from J; bases not matched to a gene: 5. Germline assignment: CDR1 SQVTM and CDR2 ANQGSEA. Here the CDR3 DNA reads TGCAGCGTTGGCCTGGACAGGGGGCACTACAATGAGCAGTTCTTC. Its translation: CSVGLDRGHYNEQFF.

This sequence joins TRBV25-1 and TRBJ1-2; D is uncertain. The CDR3 has 14 residues. Germline CDR1 is MGHDK and CDR2 is SYGVNS. Trimming stripped 3 bases from V and 6 bases from J, with 14 bases between. CDR3 coding DNA: TGTGCCAGCAGTGACCCCGGAGTTCAGGATGGCTACACCTTC. Residues: CASSDPGVQDGYTF.

This clone was recorded only once. This rearrangement joins TRBV15 to TRBJ2-7; TRBD1 matches at 9 bases. CDR1 is LNHNV, CDR2 YYDKDF, per germline (reference sequence). This CDR3 has 15 residues. The ends lost 2 bases at V and 4 bases at J; junction bases unmatched: 6. Here the CDR3 reads CATSRMGQGEYEQYF. CDR3 sequence (DNA): TGTGCCACCAGCAGAATGGGACAGGGAGAGTACGAGCAGTACTTC.